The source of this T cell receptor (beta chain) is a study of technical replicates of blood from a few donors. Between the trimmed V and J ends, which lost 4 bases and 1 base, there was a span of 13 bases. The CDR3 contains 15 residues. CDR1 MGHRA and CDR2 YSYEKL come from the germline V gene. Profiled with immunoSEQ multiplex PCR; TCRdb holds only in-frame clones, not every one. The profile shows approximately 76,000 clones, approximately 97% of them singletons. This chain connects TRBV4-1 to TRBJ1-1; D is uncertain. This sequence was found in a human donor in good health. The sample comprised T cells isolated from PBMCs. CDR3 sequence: CASSPPRSQNTEAFF. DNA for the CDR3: TGCGCCAGCAGCCCGCCTCGGAGCCAGAACACTGAAGCTTTCTTT.